Included here is one T cell receptor beta chain sequence, with context. The sample is drawn from a study of blood T cell repertoires in COVID-19. Germline values: CDR1 SGHAT, CDR2 FQNNGV. There are 14 residues in the CDR3. V dropped 2 bases and J dropped 6; count of bases not matched to a gene: 4. The repertoire was sequenced with immunoSEQ multiplex PCR; TCRdb's copy has only in-frame clones and lacks some. There are fewer than 200,000 clones in the sample; 84% occur only once, and roughly 3.2% lies in the top ten. The chain uses TRBV11-2 and TRBJ1-1; 9 bases agree with TRBD1. Sequencing used PBMCs or T cells enriched from blood (not recorded which). This clonotype originated in a woman in her 30s who had been exposed to COVID-19. The CDR3 sequence: CASSLRTGASEAFF. The CDR3 coding sequence is TGTGCCAGCAGCTTACGGACAGGGGCGTCTGAAGCTTTCTTT.